This record covers a single T cell receptor beta chain. There is no known antigen for this receptor. One end of the junction does not line up with germline, which may come from a read error. The library was built by means of the immunoSEQ multiplex PCR assay. A mixture of 60 forward primers for TCR Vbeta segments and 13 reverse primers for TCR Jbeta segments was used in the multiplex PCR. Amplification of the CDR3 region of rearranged TCR beta genes was performed with a multiplex PCR assay on genomic DNA. Amplified TCR beta libraries were sequenced as 87-base-pair reads on the Illumina HiSeq System. In the original analysis: A later analysis tallied tens of millions of unique TCR beta chains across the 550 to 850 repertoires, and about 12 million of those chains were shared by two or more donors. To remove PCR and sequencing errors, raw reads were error-corrected and collapsed into unique sequences using a nearest-neighbor algorithm that merged closely related sequences. CDR3 sequences were aligned to IMGT reference sequences to assign V, D and J gene segments. Each retained sequence needed at least a six-nucleotide match to both a V gene segment and a J gene segment. Rearrangements were classified as productive when the CDR3 lacked stop codons and remained in frame with V and J, and all other rearrangements were classified as non-productive. CDR3 was defined by IMGT convention, running from the second conserved V-encoded cysteine to the conserved J-encoded phenylalanine. In an earlier analysis of more than 550 of the donors, sequences lacking an unambiguous match to a single V gene segment were excluded. In an earlier analysis of approximately 550 of the donors, V segments were called functional above 56.7% productive rearrangements and were called segregating when the between-donor standard deviation exceeded 5%. A statistical classification framework was developed to diagnose cytomegalovirus status using the catalog of TCR beta chain sequences. In a later analysis, TCR nucleotide sequences were compared against IMGT/GENE-DB human TR gene sequences so that V and J genes could be assigned. Using the TCRdist pipeline, a later analysis assigned CDR3 sequences along with most-parsimonious VDJ recombination scenarios. In a later analysis, every TCR beta chain was defined by the combination of its CDR3 amino acid sequence and its V-gene family, and reads without a unique V-gene family were dropped. In a later analysis, a few hundred highly shared, low-generation-probability nucleotide sequences were removed to address suspected cross-contamination and a sequencing artifact. For each public chain, a later analysis derived a clonal expansion index from normalized ranks of inferred template counts within each repertoire. In a later analysis, generation probabilities were computed with a VDJ recombination model fitted to out-of-frame rearrangements, and the resulting probabilities were checked against IGoR. A later analysis scored TCR-TCR, TCR-HLA and TCR-CMV co-occurrence with hypergeometric tests, applying a repertoire-size bias correction to TCR pairs. False discovery rates were estimated in a later analysis by permuting HLA or CMV assignments 20 times. In a later analysis, co-occurring TCRs were grouped with DBSCAN, and TCRdist sequence similarity was added when clustering was performed within HLA-allele-positive subsets. Repertoires with fewer than 30,000 or more than 120,000 public chains were left out of co-occurrence clustering, as were a few repertoires with anomalous nucleotide sharing. TCRdb stores this immuneACCESS table with in-frame sequences only. Part of the clones is absent; in the studies checked, under half of the shortfall reflects unresolved V genes, and no reason is known for the rest. V and J calls and clone size are given by that table; D and trimming were obtained from the DNA. Across this sample there are around 130,000 clones, with approximately 82% seen only once. The biggest ten clones account for 2.5% to 3% of the sample.

These data come from a study of cytomegalovirus exposure and HLA in healthy donors (dated by TCRdb to between 2016 and 2019). In the study overall: According to an earlier analysis of around 600 of the donors, some 180 million T cells yielded roughly 110 million unique TCR beta sequences and about 300 Gb of sequence data. An early release that covered 640 HLA-typed donors contained approximately 300 gigabases of sequencing data and about 93 million unique TCR sequences. Among the roughly 400 genotyped donors, approximately 76% belonged to the genetic ancestry cluster associated with self-reported Caucasian donors. The study was designed to test whether signatures of past pathogen exposure could be identified by cataloging public T cell receptors. The study profiled the T cell repertoires of hundreds of subjects by immunosequencing and related them to cytomegalovirus serostatus. Along with the approximately 650-subject first cohort, a separate validation cohort of 120 different subjects was used. To predict cytomegalovirus infection status, the study combined high-throughput TCR immunosequencing, statistical association of individual TCRs with disease status, and machine learning. A later analysis re-analyzed previously published TCR beta repertoires from approximately 670 donors and added high-resolution HLA genotyping to study TCR occurrence patterns. Rather than drawing on any new phenotypic data, the later analysis identified candidate immune exposures from TCR beta sequences and the way those sequences occurred across donors. In an earlier analysis of about 590 of the donors, high-throughput TCR beta sequencing was used to judge whether each TCR beta V gene segment behaved as functional or pseudogenic. Donor age, sex, ethnicity and CMV serostatus were collected together with the repertoire data. A later genetic analysis used genome-wide SNP genotypes for about 55% of the 666 donors, treating that subset as a discovery cohort. All discovery cohort repertoires had been generated using a single sequencing platform. Both class I and class II loci were covered by HLA typing, at four-digit resolution. The number of typed donors differed by locus: about 629-630 for A, B, C, DRB1 and DQB1; roughly 510 for DQA1; approximately 600 for DPA1; and some 430 for DPB1. Four to six DR-DQ haplotypes were handled as single units for association and clustering, since linkage in the cohort was strong. On average, around 230,000 unique TCR beta nucleotide sequences were sequenced per donor among 350 to 400 genotyped donors of the cohort, with roughly 18% of those sequences being non-productive.

Broad study findings and their caveats: A later genetic analysis associated a missense DCLRE1C variant with V-gene and J-gene trimming of TCR beta chains, and an independent cohort replicated the association. The classifier was reported to diagnose cytomegalovirus status with high specificity and sensitivity in both the original cohort and the validation cohort. CMV serostatus was the only immune exposure information available for the cohort. Roughly uniform sequencing depth across donors was assumed in presence/absence analyses, although this assumption may not hold. The cohort was sequenced for TCR beta chains only, and without alpha or paired-chain data the features that could be detected were limited. Several of the top co-occurrence clusters appeared to be linked to parvovirus B19, influenza, CMV and Epstein-Barr virus, according to a later analysis. Because HLA typing was missing for some donors at each locus, association tests included only the typed subset. Linkage disequilibrium might explain the correlated functional status among segregating V segments, but an unknown experimental factor could not be excluded. Across donors, most TCR sequences were observed very rarely, whereas some public TCRs were present in many individuals. A further reported finding was that TCR beta sequences accurately predicted the HLA-A and HLA-B alleles for most subjects in the first cohort. According to a later analysis, TCR association rates differed among HLA loci, with DRB1 alleles showing the most associated TCRs and HLA-C alleles showing the fewest. According to the authors, the approach could potentially be generalized to other disease states and immunological phenotypes. A total of fewer than 200 TCR beta chains were listed by the study as associated with cytomegalovirus. Broadly in line with IMGT annotations, most TCR beta V segments showed up in productive rearrangements about 87% or about 30% of the time in an earlier analysis of roughly 590 of the donors. Most CMV-associated TCR beta chains appeared to be HLA-restricted in a later analysis, and the HLA associations seemed to be driven largely by CMV exposure. A later analysis associated 15,000 to 20,000 TCR beta sequences with specific HLA alleles at a false discovery rate of 0.05. A later analysis found that HLA-associated TCR beta chains were more clonally expanded and had lower generation probabilities than equally common non-associated chains. Compared with the approximately 670-donor mean, donors in an Asian-associated ancestry cluster had fewer N-insertions in productive TCRs, according to a later genetic analysis. Three of the identified cytomegalovirus-associated TCR beta chains were confirmed in vitro to be specific for cytomegalovirus antigens. Because counts were too low, seventeen rarely observed V segments, including chromosome 9 orphons, were left out of the earlier analysis of 500 to 750 of the donors. A cluster of highly shared sequence variants was judged likely to represent a technical artifact of the sequencing pipeline. Strong co-occurrence of HLA alleles, especially DR and DQ, made assigning TCR associations to individual alleles difficult. Some IMGT-functional V segments, including TRBV6-2 and TRBV6-3, could not be distinguished by the 87-base-pair reads and were therefore excluded.

The CDR3 runs 16 amino acids, cysteine and phenylalanine included. Solely the CDR3 DNA is kept, with 48 bases framed from the first base. CDR1 and CDR2 are read off the germline V gene (reference sequence) as SEHNR and FQNEAQ. In total, over 600 healthy bone marrow donors made up the cohort. At the time of sampling, all cohort members were nominally healthy, though unrecorded immune exposures were likely present. The donor was CMV seropositive and was included in the group of some 290 seropositive cohort members. A peripheral blood sample was collected from each donor, and TCR beta sequencing was performed on peripheral blood mononuclear cells. The Qiagen DNeasy Blood Extraction Kit was used to extract genomic DNA from the blood cell samples.

This sequence was found in a woman under 30 in good health and CMV-seropositive. Sequencing input: PBMCs. The sequence joins TRBV7-9 to TRBJ1-6; TRBD1 lines up with 7 middle nucleotides. The CDR3 in this case is CASSLAGTALNSPLHF. The nucleotides are TGTGCCAGCAGCCTAGCCGGGACAGCACTAAATTCACCCCTCCACTTT.